Listed here are 30 T cell receptor beta chains from one sample, sequenced in a study of blood T cell repertoires in COVID-19. The data were produced by immunoSEQ multiplex PCR, yet TCRdb's version contains in-frame clones alone and is incomplete. The table includes roughly 100,000 clones, roughly 80% detected once. Sequenced material: peripheral blood. Receptors originate from a man at least 80 years old with active or convalescent COVID-19.

The V and J genes are TRBV11-3 and TRBJ2-7, with 10 bases matching TRBD1. With V trimmed by 6 bases and J by 5 bases, 13 bases remained unmatched. This CDR3 has 16 amino acids. Germline values: CDR1 SGHNT, CDR2 YENEEA. CDR3: CASRIPAGTGEDEQYF. The CDR3 region has the DNA TGTGCCAGCAGGATACCCGCCGGGACAGGGGAAGACGAGCAGTACTTC.

As to this clone: This CDR3 is also generated by other DNA sequences in the sample. The rearrangement joins TRBV5-1 to TRBJ2-2, with 8 bases fitting TRBD1. The CDR3 length is 15 residues. Germline V CDR1 and CDR2: SGHRS, YFSETQ. V dropped 2 bases and J dropped 0; count of bases not matched to a gene: 0. CDR3 amino acids: CASSLQGANTGELFF. For the CDR3, the DNA is TGCGCCAGCAGCTTACAGGGGGCGAACACCGGGGAGCTGTTTTTT. The full variable domain, with the rest looked up from reference TRBV5-1 and TRBJ2-2, is KAGVTQTPRYLIKTRGQQVTLSCSPISGHRSVSWYQQTPGQGLQFLFEYFSETQRNKGNFPGRFSGRQFSNSRSEMNVSTLELGDSALYLCASSLQGANTGELFFGEGSRLTVL.

The chain couples TRBV24-1 to TRBJ2-2, with D possibly being TRBD1 (5 bases). Germline assignment: CDR1 KGHDR and CDR2 SFDVKD. The length of the CDR3 is 14 residues. V was shortened by 5 bases and J by 3 bases, with 9 bases between the two germline ends. The CDR3 protein is CATSVGADTGELFF. CDR3 nucleotides: TGTGCCACCAGTGTAGGGGCCGACACCGGGGAGCTGTTTTTT.

This clone came up once. The CDR3 region is CASSKSQGPFGYTF. CDR3 bases: TGTGCCAGCAGCAAATCACAGGGTCCGTTTGGCTACACCTTC. This chain joins TRBV25-1 and TRBJ1-2; D possibly corresponds to TRBD1 (6 bases). This CDR3 is built from 14 residues. Germline V gene sequence: CDR1 MGHDK, CDR2 SYGVNS. Trimming cost V 6 bases and J 7 bases, with 18 bases left between them.

The gene calls are TRBV3-1 (or the pseudogene TRBV3-2) and TRBJ2-5; TRBD1 might be the D (5 bases). CDR3 size: 15 residues. V lost 5 bases and J 1 base, leaving 14 bases between the germline ends. Germline values: CDR1 LGHDT, CDR2 YNNKEL (reference sequence). The DNA of the CDR3 is TGTGCCAGCAGCTCCCGCCGACAGAGCCAAGAGACCCAGTACTTC. It is translated as CASSSRRQSQETQYF.

The V call is TRBV5-1, the J call TRBJ2-2; D not certain. The CDR3 totals 15 residues. Trimming stripped 0 bases from V and 0 bases from J, with 6 bases between. CDR1 and CDR2 (germline): SGHRS, YFSETQ. CDR3 sequence: CASSLELTNTGELFF. CDR3 DNA: TGCGCCAGCAGCTTGGAACTCACGAACACCGGGGAGCTGTTTTTT.

The chain combines TRBV19 with TRBJ1-5, with TRBD1 matching over 7 bases. The CDR3 contains 15 residues. The V segment lost 5 bases and the J segment 1 base; nucleotides outside the gene matches: 5. CDR1 is LNHDA, CDR2 SQIVND, per germline (reference sequence). For the CDR3, the DNA is TGTGCCAGTAGTGACCCAGGGGGGAGCAATCAGCCCCAGCATTTT. This translates into CASSDPGGSNQPQHF.

A single count supports this clone. The chain couples TRBV24-1 to TRBJ2-2, with 10 bases that match TRBD1. CDR1 is KGHDR and CDR2 is SFDVKD in the germline V gene. V shed 9 bases, J shed 7 bases, and the junction held 4 bases outside the gene matches. The CDR3 runs 13 residues. The CDR3 DNA reads TGTGCCACCGCGGGACAGGGGAACGGGGAGCTGTTTTTT. It encodes CATAGQGNGELFF.

This clone is termed medium-sized (0.01 to 0.1%). The chain combines TRBV19 with TRBJ1-5; possible D gene TRBD1, 6 bases. The CDR3 extends over 16 amino acids. Germline V gene sequence: CDR1 LNHDA, CDR2 SQIVND (reference sequence). V lost 6 bases and J lost 2, with 17 bases in between. The CDR3 DNA sequence: TGTGCCAGTAGGCCCTCCGGGGGGGGCCGCAATCAGCCCCAGCATTTT. It translates to CASRPSGGGRNQPQHF. The entire variable domain, with the rest obtained from reference TRBV19 and TRBJ1-5, is as follows: DGGITQSPKYLFRKEGQNVTLSCEQNLNHDAMYWYRQDPGQGLRLIYYSQIVNDFQKGDIAEGYSVSREKKESFPLTVTSAQKNPTAFYLCASRPSGGGRNQPQHFGDGTRLSIL.

For the CDR3, the DNA is TGTGCCAGCAGCGTAGCGGGTTCACCCCTCCACTTT. Translating it yields CASSVAGSPLHF. This chain joins TRBV9 and TRBJ1-6; no clear D gene. The CDR3 consists of 12 residues. The germline V gene encodes CDR1 SGDLS and CDR2 YYNGEE. With 0 bases removed from V and 9 bases from J, the gap between germline ends came to 4 bases.

This clone appeared a single time. The chain carries TRBV18 and TRBJ2-3; D gene unclear. This CDR3 spans 15 amino acids. CDR1 and CDR2 (germline): KGHSH, LQKENI. Trimming stripped 3 bases from V and 0 bases from J, with 10 bases between. CDR3 coding DNA: TGTGCCAGCTCACCGGCCAGAAGTAGCACAGATACGCAGTATTTT. This encodes CASSPARSSTDTQYF. The variable domain in full, with the rest retrieved from reference TRBV18 and TRBJ2-3, is NAGVMQNPRHLVRRRGQEARLRCSPMKGHSHVYWYRQLPEEGLKFMVYLQKENIIDESGMPKERFSAEFPKEGPSILRIQQVVRGDSAAYFCASSPARSSTDTQYFGPGTRLTVL.

The chain links TRBV4-3 to TRBJ1-3; D unclear. The V end lost 0 bases, the J end lost 0 bases, and 12 bases lay between the germline ends. CDR3 length: 17 amino acids. Germline values: CDR1 LGHNA, CDR2 YSLEER. Here the CDR3 reads CASSQDRTVLSGNTIYF. DNA for the CDR3: TGCGCCAGCAGCCAAGATCGAACTGTCCTCTCTGGAAACACCATATATTTT.

J is TRBJ1-5 and V is TRBV6-2 or TRBV6-3; 8 nucleotides match TRBD1. V shed 2 bases, J shed 2 bases, and the junction held 2 bases outside the gene matches. CDR1 and CDR2 (germline): MNHEY, SVGEGT. This CDR3 is 15 amino acids long. Here the CDR3 reads CASSYKGQGNQPQHF. In DNA, the CDR3 is TGTGCCAGCAGTTACAAGGGACAGGGCAATCAGCCCCAGCATTTT.

The chain carries TRBV19 and TRBJ1-2; the match to TRBD1 covers 8 bases. The V gene's germline CDR1 is LNHDA and CDR2 SQIVND (reference sequence). V trimming: 6 bases; J trimming: 4 bases; junction bases outside the gene matches: 7. The CDR3 contains 14 residues. This CDR3 reads CASRQGAVAYGYTF. In nucleotides, the CDR3 is TGTGCCAGTAGGCAGGGGGCAGTGGCCTATGGCTACACCTTC. Full variable domain (remainder filled in from reference TRBV19 and TRBJ1-2): DGGITQSPKYLFRKEGQNVTLSCEQNLNHDAMYWYRQDPGQGLRLIYYSQIVNDFQKGDIAEGYSVSREKKESFPLTVTSAQKNPTAFYLCASRQGAVAYGYTFGSGTRLTVV.

This chain joins TRBV12-3 or TRBV12-4 and TRBJ1-1; D call uncertain. V was cut by 5 bases and J by 7 bases, with 8 bases left in between. This CDR3 comprises 11 residues. This CDR3 is CASSHSGEAFF. Written as DNA, the CDR3 is TGTGCCAGCAGTCATAGTGGTGAAGCTTTCTTT.

This chain joins TRBV15 and TRBJ1-2, with D hard to call. CDR3 length: 16 residues. CDR1 and CDR2 (germline): LNHNV, YYDKDF (reference sequence). With 4 bases removed from V and 1 base from J, the gap between germline ends came to 16 bases. This chain's CDR3 is CATSIDQGVSNYGYTF. The CDR3 coding sequence is TGTGCCACCAGCATAGATCAAGGAGTGAGTAACTATGGCTACACCTTC.

This chain links TRBV19 with TRBJ1-5; maybe TRBD1 (5 bases). CDR3 length equals 14 residues. V shed 4 bases and J shed 12 bases, with 19 bases lying between them. Germline CDR1 LNHDA, CDR2 SQIVND (reference sequence). The CDR3 spells CASSSRQTHESQHF. DNA of the CDR3: TGTGCCAGTAGTAGTCGACAGACGCACGAGAGCCAGCATTTT.

The chain has TRBV5-1 and TRBJ1-2, with a weak D call TRBD1 (6 bases). This CDR3 comprises 15 residues. In germline, CDR1 is SGHRS, CDR2 YFSETQ. Trimming shortened V by 0 bases and J by 5 bases, and 14 bases separated the two germline ends. CDR3 residues: CASSLALGTQYGYTF. CDR3 in DNA: TGCGCCAGCAGCTTGGCCTTAGGGACACAATATGGCTACACCTTC.

This clone has a single count. V and J are TRBV5-6 and TRBJ2-5; maybe TRBD2 (5 bases). The CDR3 length is 13 residues. The germline V gene has CDR1 SGHDT and CDR2 YYEEEE. The V end lost 5 bases, the J end lost 1 base, and 9 bases lay between the germline ends. CDR3 residues: CASRAGPQETQYF. The CDR3 nucleotides read TGTGCCAGCAGGGCGGGCCCCCAAGAGACCCAGTACTTC.

This chain joins TRBV11-2 and TRBJ1-6; D is undetermined. V was clipped by 1 base and J by 15 bases, with 16 bases between them. The CDR3 has 14 amino acids. Germline V gene lookup returns CDR1 SGHAT and CDR2 FQNNGV. CDR3 nucleotides: TGTGCCAGCAGCTTAGCGCCCCCCGGGGTACTCCTCCACTTT. Its protein is CASSLAPPGVLLHF.

This chain uses TRBV7-2 with TRBJ1-4; 9 bases fit TRBD1. V gave up 5 bases and J gave up 8 bases; unmatched junction bases: 9. This CDR3 comprises 15 residues. The V gene's germline CDR1 is SGHTA and CDR2 FQGNSA. The CDR3 nucleotides read TGTGCCAGCAGCCAATGGACAGGGGACGAAGAAAAACTGTTTTTT. The encoded protein is CASSQWTGDEEKLFF.

CDR3 loop: CASMGTGGGLGGYTF. Here the CDR3 DNA reads TGTGCCAGCATGGGAACAGGGGGCGGGTTGGGTGGCTACACCTTC. This chain uses TRBV6-5 with TRBJ1-2; 9 bases fit TRBD1. The CDR3 sequence is 15 residues long. V shed 7 bases, J shed 7 bases, and the junction held 13 bases outside the gene matches. Germline V gene lookup returns CDR1 MNHEY and CDR2 SVGAGI.

The chain couples TRBV27 to TRBJ1-1; 7 bases fit TRBD1. V was clipped by 3 bases and J by 1 base; unmatched bases: 11. The CDR3 totals 17 residues. Germline lookup yields CDR1 MNHEY and CDR2 SMNVEV (reference sequence). CDR3 bases: TGTGCCAGCAGTTTTTGGTACAGGGGTGGAGCGAACACTGAAGCTTTCTTT. This sequence encodes CASSFWYRGGANTEAFF.

The CDR3: CASMTSGITDTQYF. Here the CDR3 DNA reads TGTGCCAGCATGACTAGCGGGATAACAGATACGCAGTATTTT. The chain is built from TRBV2 and TRBJ2-3; 11 bases align to TRBD2. The CDR3 runs 14 residues. Trimming cost V 7 bases and J 3 bases; bases outside gene matches: 3. In germline, CDR1 is SNHLY, CDR2 FYNNEI.

This clone occurred once. This may come from a read error, since a much larger clone is one base off. The rearrangement uses TRBV6-5 and TRBJ1-1, with D possibly matching TRBD1 (6 bases). In germline, CDR1 is MNHEY, CDR2 SVGAGI. V lost 6 bases, J lost 1 base, and 9 bases lay in between. This CDR3 has 13 residues. In nucleotides, the CDR3 is TGTGCCAGCAGCCGAGGGGGGAACACTGAAGCTTTCTTT. Translation gives CASSRGGNTEAFF.

The V gene is TRBV15, the J gene TRBJ2-3; TRBD1 agrees at 7 bases. V shed 0 bases and J 4 bases; nucleotides not matched to a gene: 1. Germline V CDR1 and CDR2: LNHNV, YYDKDF (reference sequence). This CDR3 contains 14 residues. The CDR3 bases are TGTGCCACCAGCAGAGATCAGGGGGCAGATACGCAGTATTTT. Translation gives CATSRDQGADTQYF.

This clone has only one observation. The chain has TRBV15 and TRBJ1-2, with 7 positions matching TRBD1. CDR3 length equals 15 residues. J gave up 7 bases and V 0 bases, and 8 bases lay outside the gene matches. Germline CDR1 LNHNV, CDR2 YYDKDF (reference sequence). The CDR3 DNA sequence: TGTGCCACCAGCAGAGATCGGAGGGGGCAGAGTGGCTACACCTTC. Translation gives CATSRDRRGQSGYTF.

In this sample, this clone turned up once. The chain carries TRBV5-1 and TRBJ2-3; 12 positions match TRBD2. The CDR3 is made up of 17 amino acids. Germline V gene data show CDR1 as SGHRS and CDR2 as YFSETQ. V shed 3 bases and J 0 bases; nucleotides not matched to a gene: 5. CDR3: CASSSIGLAGSTDTQYF. The CDR3 nucleotides are TGCGCCAGCAGCTCGATCGGACTAGCGGGGAGCACAGATACGCAGTATTTT.

This rearrangement joins TRBV4-1 to TRBJ1-2; perhaps TRBD1 as D (5 bases). Germline CDR1 is MGHRA and CDR2 is YSYEKL. The germline V and J ends were trimmed by 0 bases and 2 bases, with 16 bases remaining between them. CDR3 length: 17 residues. CDR3 loop: CASSQDSQGHKNYGYTF. The CDR3 DNA sequence: TGCGCCAGCAGCCAAGATTCGCAGGGTCATAAGAACTATGGCTACACCTTC.

CDR3 protein: CASSSPGQGSGNTIYF. In DNA form, the CDR3 reads TGTGCCAGCAGTTCCCCGGGACAGGGCTCTGGAAACACCATATATTTT. The rearrangement joins TRBV6-6 to TRBJ1-3, with TRBD1 matching over 9 bases. The CDR3 totals 16 residues. Germline V lookup: CDR1 MNHNY, CDR2 SVGAGI (reference sequence). V lost 4 bases, J lost 0 bases, and 4 bases stayed unmatched.